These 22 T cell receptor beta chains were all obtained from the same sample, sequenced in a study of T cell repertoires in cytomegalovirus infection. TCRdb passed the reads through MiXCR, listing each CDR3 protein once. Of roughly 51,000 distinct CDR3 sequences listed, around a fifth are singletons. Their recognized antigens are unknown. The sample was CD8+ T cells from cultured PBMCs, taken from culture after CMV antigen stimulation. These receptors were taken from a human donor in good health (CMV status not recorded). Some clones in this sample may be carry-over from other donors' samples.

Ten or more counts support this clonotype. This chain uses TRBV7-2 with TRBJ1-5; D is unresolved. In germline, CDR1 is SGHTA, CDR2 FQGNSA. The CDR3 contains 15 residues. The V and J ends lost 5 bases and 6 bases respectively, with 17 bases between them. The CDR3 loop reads CASSAGGFASQPQHF. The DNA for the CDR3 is TGTGCCAGCAGCGCAGGAGGTTTTGCAAGTCAGCCCCAGCATTTT.

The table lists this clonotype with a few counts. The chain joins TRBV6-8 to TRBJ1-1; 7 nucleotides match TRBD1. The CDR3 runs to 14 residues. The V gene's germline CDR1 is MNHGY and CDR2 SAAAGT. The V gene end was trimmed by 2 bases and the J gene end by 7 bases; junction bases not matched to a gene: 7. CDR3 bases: TGTGCCAGCAGTTACAGGGACAGTAAACTTGAAGCTTTCTTT. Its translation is CASSYRDSKLEAFF.

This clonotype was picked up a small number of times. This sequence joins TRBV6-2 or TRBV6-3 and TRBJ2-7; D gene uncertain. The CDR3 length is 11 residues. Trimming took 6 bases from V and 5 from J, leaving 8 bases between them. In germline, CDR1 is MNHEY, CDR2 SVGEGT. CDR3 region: CASRALDEQYF. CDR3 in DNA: TGTGCCAGCAGGGCCTTGGACGAGCAGTACTTC.

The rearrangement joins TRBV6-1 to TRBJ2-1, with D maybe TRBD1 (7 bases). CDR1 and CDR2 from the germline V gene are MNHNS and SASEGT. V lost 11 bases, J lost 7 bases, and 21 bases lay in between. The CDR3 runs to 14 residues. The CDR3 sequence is CAGAGGTDGNEQFF. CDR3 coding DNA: TGTGCCGGGGCGGGCGGGACAGATGGTAATGAGCAGTTCTTC.

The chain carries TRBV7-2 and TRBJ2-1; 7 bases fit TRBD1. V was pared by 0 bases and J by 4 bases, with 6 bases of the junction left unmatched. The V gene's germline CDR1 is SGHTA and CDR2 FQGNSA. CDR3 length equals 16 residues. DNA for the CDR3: TGTGCCAGCAGCTTAGCGCTGAGGGGGCGTTACAATGAGCAGTTCTTC. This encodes CASSLALRGRYNEQFF.

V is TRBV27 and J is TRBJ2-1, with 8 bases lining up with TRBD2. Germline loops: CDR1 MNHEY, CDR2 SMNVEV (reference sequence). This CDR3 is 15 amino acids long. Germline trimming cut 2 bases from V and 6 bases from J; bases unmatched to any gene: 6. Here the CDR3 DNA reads TGTGCCAGCAGTTTAGGGACTAGACCTGTCAATGAGCAGTTCTTC. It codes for CASSLGTRPVNEQFF.

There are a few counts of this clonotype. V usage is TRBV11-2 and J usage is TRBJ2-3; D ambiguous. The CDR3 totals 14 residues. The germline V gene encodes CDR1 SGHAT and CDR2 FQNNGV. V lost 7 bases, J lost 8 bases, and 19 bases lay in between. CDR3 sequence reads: CASNSPTDDFTQYF. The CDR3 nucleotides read TGTGCCAGCAACTCCCCTACCGACGATTTTACGCAGTATTTT. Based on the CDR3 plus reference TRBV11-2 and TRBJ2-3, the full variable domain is EAGVAQSPRYKIIEKRQSVAFWCNPISGHATLYWYQQILGQGPKLLIQFQNNGVVDDSQLPKDRFSAERLKGVDSTLKIQPAKLEDSAVYLCASNSPTDDFTQYFGPGTRLTVL.

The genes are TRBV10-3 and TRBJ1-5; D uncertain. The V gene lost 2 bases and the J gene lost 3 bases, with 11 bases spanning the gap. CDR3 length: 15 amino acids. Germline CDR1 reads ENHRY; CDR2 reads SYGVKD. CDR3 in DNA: TGTGCCATCAGTGAGGATAAGGGTGCCAATCAGCCCCAGCATTTT. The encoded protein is CAISEDKGANQPQHF.

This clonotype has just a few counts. For the CDR3, the DNA is TGTGCCAGCAGCTTAGCTGGGATTAGGGGTGAGCAGTTCTTC. Translation: CASSLAGIRGEQFF. The chain is built from TRBV7-9 and TRBJ2-1; D is possibly TRBD1 (5 bases). V dropped 0 bases and J dropped 9 bases, with 12 bases sitting between them. In germline, CDR1 is SEHNR, CDR2 FQNEAQ (reference sequence). The CDR3 has 14 amino acids. The variable domain in full, completed from reference TRBV7-9 and TRBJ2-1, reads DTGVSQNPRHKITKRGQNVTFRCDPISEHNRLYWYRQTLGQGPEFLTYFQNEAQLEKSRLLSDRFSAERPKGSFSTLEIQRTEQGDSAMYLCASSLAGIRGEQFFGPGTRLTVL.

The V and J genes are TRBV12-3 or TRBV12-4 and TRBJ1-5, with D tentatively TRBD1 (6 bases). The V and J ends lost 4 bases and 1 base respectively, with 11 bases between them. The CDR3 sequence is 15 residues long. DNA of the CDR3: TGTGCCAGCAGTTCCGCAGGGGAGAGCAATCAGCCCCAGCATTTT. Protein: CASSSAGESNQPQHF.

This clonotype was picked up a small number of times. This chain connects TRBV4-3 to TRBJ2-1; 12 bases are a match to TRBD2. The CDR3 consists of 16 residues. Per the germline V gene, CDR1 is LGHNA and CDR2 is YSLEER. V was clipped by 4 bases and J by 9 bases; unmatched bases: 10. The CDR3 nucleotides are TGCGCCAGCAGCCGACTGGCTAGCGGGGGGGCGAGTGAGCAGTTCTTC. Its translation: CASSRLASGGASEQFF.

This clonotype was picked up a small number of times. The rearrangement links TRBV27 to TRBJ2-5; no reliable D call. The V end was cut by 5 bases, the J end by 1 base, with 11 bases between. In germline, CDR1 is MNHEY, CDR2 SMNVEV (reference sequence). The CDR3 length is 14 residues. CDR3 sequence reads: CASSPRAFQETQYF. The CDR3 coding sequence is TGTGCCAGCAGTCCACGGGCGTTCCAAGAGACCCAGTACTTC.

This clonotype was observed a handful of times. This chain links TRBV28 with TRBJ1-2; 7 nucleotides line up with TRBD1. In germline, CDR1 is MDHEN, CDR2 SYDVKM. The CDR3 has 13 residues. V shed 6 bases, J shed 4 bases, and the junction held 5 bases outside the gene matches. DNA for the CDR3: TGTGCCAGCAGCTTGGGACAGAGCTATGGCTACACCTTC. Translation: CASSLGQSYGYTF.

The CDR3 nucleotides are TGTGCCAGCAGCTTAGCAGGACTAGGAAGCCAGGACCCCTACAATGAGCAGTTCTTC. This sequence encodes CASSLAGLGSQDPYNEQFF. This chain links TRBV7-3 with TRBJ2-1; 7 bases align to TRBD2. After removal of 2 bases from V and 2 bases from J, the junction contained 15 bases not matched to a gene. CDR3 length: 19 amino acids. Germline CDR1 SGHTA, CDR2 FQGTGA.

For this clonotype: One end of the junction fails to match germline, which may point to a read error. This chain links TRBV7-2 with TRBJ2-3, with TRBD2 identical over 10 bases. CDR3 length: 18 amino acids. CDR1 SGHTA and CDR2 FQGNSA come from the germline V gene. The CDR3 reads CASSLPTGTSEITDTQYF. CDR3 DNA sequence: TGTGCCAGCAGCTTACCAACCGGGACTAGCGAGATAACAGATACGCAGTATTTC.

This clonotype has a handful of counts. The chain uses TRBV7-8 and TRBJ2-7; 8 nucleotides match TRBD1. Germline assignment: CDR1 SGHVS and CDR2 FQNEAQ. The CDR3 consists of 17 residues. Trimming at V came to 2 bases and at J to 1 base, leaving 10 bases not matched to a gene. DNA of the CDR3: TGTGCCAGCAGCTTATACTTGAGACAGGGGATTTCCTACGAGCAGTACTTC. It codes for CASSLYLRQGISYEQYF.

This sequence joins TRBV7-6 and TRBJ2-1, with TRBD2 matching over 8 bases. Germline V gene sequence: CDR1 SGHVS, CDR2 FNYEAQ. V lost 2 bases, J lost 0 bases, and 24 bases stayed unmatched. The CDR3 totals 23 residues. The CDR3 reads CASSLMTPSVPAGEGVSYNEQFF. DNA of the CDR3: TGTGCCAGCAGCTTAATGACTCCGAGCGTTCCAGCGGGAGAAGGAGTCTCCTACAATGAGCAGTTCTTC.

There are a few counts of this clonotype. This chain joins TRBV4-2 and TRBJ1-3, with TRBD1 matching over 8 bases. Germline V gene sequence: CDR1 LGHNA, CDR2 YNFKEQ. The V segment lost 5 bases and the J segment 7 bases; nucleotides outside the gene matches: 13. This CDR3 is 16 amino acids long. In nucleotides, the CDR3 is TGTGCCAGCAGCTCCACGGCCGGACAGGGCGGGAACACCATATATTTT. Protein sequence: CASSSTAGQGGNTIYF.

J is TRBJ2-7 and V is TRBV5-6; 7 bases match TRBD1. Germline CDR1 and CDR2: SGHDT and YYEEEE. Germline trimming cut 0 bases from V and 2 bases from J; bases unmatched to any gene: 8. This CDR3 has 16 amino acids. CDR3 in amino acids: CASSLEWTGGTYEQYF. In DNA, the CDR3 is TGTGCCAGCAGCTTGGAGTGGACAGGAGGTACCTACGAGCAGTACTTC. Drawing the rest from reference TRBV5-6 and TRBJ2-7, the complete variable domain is DAGVTQSPTHLIKTRGQQVTLRCSPKSGHDTVSWYQQALGQGPQFIFQYYEEEERQRGNFPDRFSGHQFPNYSSELNVNALLLGDSALYLCASSLEWTGGTYEQYFGPGTRLTVT.

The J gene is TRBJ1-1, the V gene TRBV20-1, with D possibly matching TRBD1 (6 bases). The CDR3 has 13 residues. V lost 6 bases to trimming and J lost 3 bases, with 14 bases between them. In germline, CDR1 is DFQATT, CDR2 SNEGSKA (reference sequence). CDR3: CSAQPRGDTEAFF. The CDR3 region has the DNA TGCAGTGCCCAACCAAGGGGGGACACTGAAGCTTTCTTT.

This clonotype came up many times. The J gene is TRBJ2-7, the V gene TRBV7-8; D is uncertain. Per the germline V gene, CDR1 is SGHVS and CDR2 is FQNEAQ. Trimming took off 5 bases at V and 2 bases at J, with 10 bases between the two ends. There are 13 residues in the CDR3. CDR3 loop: CASSTRPPYEQYF. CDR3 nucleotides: TGTGCCAGCAGCACAAGGCCCCCCTACGAGCAGTACTTC.

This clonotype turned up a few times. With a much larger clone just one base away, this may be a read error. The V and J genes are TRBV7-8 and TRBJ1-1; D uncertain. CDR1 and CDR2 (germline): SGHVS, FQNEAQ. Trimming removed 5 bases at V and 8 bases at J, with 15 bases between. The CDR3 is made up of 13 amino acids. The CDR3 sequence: CASSPGRNIEAFF. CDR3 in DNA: TGTGCCAGCAGCCCCGGTCGGAACATAGAAGCTTTCTTT.